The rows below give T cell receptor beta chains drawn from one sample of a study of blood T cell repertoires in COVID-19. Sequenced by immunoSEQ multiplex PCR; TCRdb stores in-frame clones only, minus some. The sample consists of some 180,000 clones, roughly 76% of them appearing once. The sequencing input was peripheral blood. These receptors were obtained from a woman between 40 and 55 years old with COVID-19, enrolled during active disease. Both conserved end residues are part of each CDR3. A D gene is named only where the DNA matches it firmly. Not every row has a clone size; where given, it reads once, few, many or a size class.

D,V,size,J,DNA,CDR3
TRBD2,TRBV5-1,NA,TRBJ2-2,TGCGCCAGCAGCTTGGGGCTAGCGGGAGCGAACACCGGGGAGCTGTTTTTT,CASSLGLAGANTGELFF
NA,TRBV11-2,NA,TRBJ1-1,TGTGCCAGCAAACCGAGGGCGGGATACACTGAAGCTTTCTTT,CASKPRAGYTEAFF
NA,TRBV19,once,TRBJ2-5,TGTGCCAGTAGTATGGCCAAGACCCAGTACTTC,CASSMAKTQYF
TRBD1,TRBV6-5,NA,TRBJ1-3,TGTGCCAGCAAGACAGGGGATGGAAACACCATATATTTT,CASKTGDGNTIYF
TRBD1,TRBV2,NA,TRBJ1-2,TGTGCCAGCAGCCCTGCGGGACAGGGATCACTCAACTATGGCTACACCTTC,CASSPAGQGSLNYGYTF
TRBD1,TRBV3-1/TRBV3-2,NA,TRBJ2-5,TGTGCCAGCAGACAGTCAGGGGGATCAGAGACCCAGTACTTC,CASRQSGGSETQYF
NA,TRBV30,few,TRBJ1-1,TGTGCCTGGAGCGGAGAGGCTGAAGCTTTCTTT,CAWSGEAEAFF
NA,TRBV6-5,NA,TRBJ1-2,TGTGCCAGCAGTTACAAGATCGGGGGAGGTTATGGCTACACCTTC,CASSYKIGGGYGYTF
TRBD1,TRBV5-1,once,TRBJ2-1,TGCGCCAGCAGCAGGACAGGGGACAATGAGCAGTTCTTC,CASSRTGDNEQFF
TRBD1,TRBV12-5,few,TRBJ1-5,TGTGCTAGTGGGACAATCGACAGGGGTAACAATCAGCCCCAGCATTTT,CASGTIDRGNNQPQHF
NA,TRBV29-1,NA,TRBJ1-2,TGCAGCGTTGATAGTACAGCCAACTATGGCTACACCTTC,CSVDSTANYGYTF
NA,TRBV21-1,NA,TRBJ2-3,TGTGCCAGCAGCAAAGCGTCCGGGACAGACACAGATACGCAGTATTTT,CASSKASGTDTDTQYF
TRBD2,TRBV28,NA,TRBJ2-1,TGTGCCAGCAGCGGACTAGCGGAGCTGAATGAGCAGTTCTTC,CASSGLAELNEQFF
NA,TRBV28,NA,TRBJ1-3,TGTGCCAGCAGTTTAGGCAGGGCTTCTGGAAACACCATATATTTT,CASSLGRASGNTIYF
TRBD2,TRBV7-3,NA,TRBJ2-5,TGTGCCAGCAGCTCAGGACTAGCGGGAGGGGAGACCCAGTACTTC,CASSSGLAGGETQYF
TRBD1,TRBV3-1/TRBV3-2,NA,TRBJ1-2,TGTGCCAGCAGCCAGGGACAGGGGGCTGGTGGCTACACCTTC,CASSQGQGAGGYTF
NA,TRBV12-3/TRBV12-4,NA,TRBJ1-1,TGTGCCAGCACCAAGGACTGGACTGAAGCTTTCTTT,CASTKDWTEAFF
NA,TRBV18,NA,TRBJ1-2,TGTGCCAGCTCACCAAAGACAGACCTCTCTGGCTACACCTTC,CASSPKTDLSGYTF
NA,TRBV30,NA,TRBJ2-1,TGTGCCTGGCGCGTAGAGCGGTACAATGAGCAGTTCTTC,CAWRVERYNEQFF
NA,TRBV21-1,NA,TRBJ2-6,TGTGCCAGCAGTATCCGGGACAGGGGGGCTGGGGCCAACGTCCTGACTTTC,CASSIRDRGAGANVLTF
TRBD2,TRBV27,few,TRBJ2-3,TGTGCCAGCAGTCGAAAGACTAGCGGGATCCCAGATACGCAGTATTTT,CASSRKTSGIPDTQYF
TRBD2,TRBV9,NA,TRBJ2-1,TGTGCCAGCACCCGTAGCGGGGGGTCCAACAATGAGCAGTTCTTC,CASTRSGGSNNEQFF
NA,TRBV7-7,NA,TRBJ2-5,TGTGCTAGCAGCCAGGGGGGCAGGGCGGAGACCCAGTACTTC,CASSQGGRAETQYF
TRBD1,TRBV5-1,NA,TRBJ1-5,TGCGCCAGCAGCCCCGAGCCTGGACAGGGTCCCGGTAATCAGCCCCAGCATTTT,CASSPEPGQGPGNQPQHF
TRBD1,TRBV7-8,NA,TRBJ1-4,TGTGCCAGCAGCCCAAAGGGGGCGGGGGGAAAACTGTTTTTT,CASSPKGAGGKLFF
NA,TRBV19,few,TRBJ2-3,TGTGCCAGTAGTACACTAGCAGATACGCAGTATTTT,CASSTLADTQYF
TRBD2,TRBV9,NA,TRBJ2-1,TGTGCCAGCAGCGTAGTTGCGGGGGGCAACAATGAGCAGTTCTTC,CASSVVAGGNNEQFF
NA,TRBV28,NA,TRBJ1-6,TGTGCCAGCAGAGGGGTCGGCAATTCACCCCTCCACTTT,CASRGVGNSPLHF
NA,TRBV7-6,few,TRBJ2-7,TGTGCCAGCAGCCCCACCGGGACATCCTACGAGCAGTACTTC,CASSPTGTSYEQYF
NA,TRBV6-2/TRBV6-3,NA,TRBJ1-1,TGTGCCAGCAGTTACTCGAACCAGGCCCTGATGAACACTGAAGCTTTCTTT,CASSYSNQALMNTEAFF
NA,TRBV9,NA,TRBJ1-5,TGTGCCAGCAGCGTGGAGGGTCAGCCCCAGCATTTT,CASSVEGQPQHF
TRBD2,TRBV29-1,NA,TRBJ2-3,TGCAGCGTTGATCAACTAGCGGGGGCAGGTACGCAGTATTTT,CSVDQLAGAGTQYF
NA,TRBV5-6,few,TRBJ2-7,TGTGCCAGCAGCGAAACGGGATACTCCTACGAGCAGTACTTC,CASSETGYSYEQYF
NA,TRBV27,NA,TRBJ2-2,TGTGCCAGCAGGCCGACAGCGAACACCGGGGAGCTGTTTTTT,CASRPTANTGELFF
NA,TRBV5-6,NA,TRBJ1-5,TGTGCCAGCAGCTTGGGGGAGGAACAGCCCCAGCATTTT,CASSLGEEQPQHF
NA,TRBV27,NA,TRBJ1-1,TGTGCCAGCAGTTCCGACCCGACACAAGGGAACACTGAAGCTTTCTTT,CASSSDPTQGNTEAFF
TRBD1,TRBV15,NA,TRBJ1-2,TGTGCCACCAGCAGAGGGGAGCAGGGGGCCTGGGATGGCTACACCTTC,CATSRGEQGAWDGYTF
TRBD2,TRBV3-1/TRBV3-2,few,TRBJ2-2,TGTGCCAGCAGCCCTAGCGGGATGACACGCACCGGGGAGCTGTTTTTT,CASSPSGMTRTGELFF
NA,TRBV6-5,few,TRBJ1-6,TGTGCCAGCAGCCCCGGTTTAAATTCACCCCTCCACTTT,CASSPGLNSPLHF
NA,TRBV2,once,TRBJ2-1,TGTGCCAGCAGCCTAGCGGACAGCTCCTACAATGAGCAGTTCTTC,CASSLADSSYNEQFF
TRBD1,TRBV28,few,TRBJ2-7,TGTGCCACGACAGGGGTGGTCTACGAGCAGTACTTC,CATTGVVYEQYF
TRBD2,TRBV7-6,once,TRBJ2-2,TGTGCCAGCAGCCTTGGGACTAGCGGGAGTTCCGGGGAGCTGTTTTTT,CASSLGTSGSSGELFF
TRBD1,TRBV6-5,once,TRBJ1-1,TGTGCCAGCACTAGGAAGGGGGCGAAACTTGAAGCTTTCTTT,CASTRKGAKLEAFF
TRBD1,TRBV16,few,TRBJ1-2,TGTGCCAGCAACCGGCGACAGGGAGATCTTTCTAACTATGGCTACACCTTC,CASNRRQGDLSNYGYTF